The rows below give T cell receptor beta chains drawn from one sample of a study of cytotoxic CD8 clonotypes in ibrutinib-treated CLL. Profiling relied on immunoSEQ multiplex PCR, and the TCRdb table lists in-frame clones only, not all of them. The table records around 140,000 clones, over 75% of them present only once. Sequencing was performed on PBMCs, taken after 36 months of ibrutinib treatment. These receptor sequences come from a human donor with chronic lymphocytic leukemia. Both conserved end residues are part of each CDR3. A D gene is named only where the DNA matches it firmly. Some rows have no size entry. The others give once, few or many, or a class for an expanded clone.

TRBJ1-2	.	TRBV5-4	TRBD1	CASSLVTGGNYGYTF	TGTGCCAGCAGCTTGGTGACAGGGGGAAACTATGGCTACACCTTC
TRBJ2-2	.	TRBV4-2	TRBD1	CASSQATGVSDLNTGELFF	TGTGCCAGCAGCCAAGCGACAGGGGTCTCCGATCTGAACACCGGGGAGCTGTTTTTT
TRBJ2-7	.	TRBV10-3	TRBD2	CAISESPSGREQYF	TGTGCCATCAGTGAGTCGCCTAGCGGGCGCGAGCAGTACTTC
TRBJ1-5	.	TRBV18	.	CASSPRPSGPFSNQPQHF	TGTGCCAGCTCACCAAGGCCCTCGGGACCCTTTAGCAATCAGCCCCAGCATTTT
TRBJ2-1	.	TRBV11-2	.	CASSLGGPEQFF	TGTGCCAGCAGCCTTGGGGGCCCAGAGCAGTTCTTC
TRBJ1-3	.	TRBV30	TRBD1	CAWREKTRTGNFFGNTIYF	TGTGCCTGGAGGGAAAAGACCCGGACAGGGAATTTTTTTGGAAACACCATATATTTT
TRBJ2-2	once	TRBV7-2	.	CASSLGGTYTGELFF	TGTGCCAGCAGCTTAGGCGGGACTTACACCGGGGAGCTGTTTTTT
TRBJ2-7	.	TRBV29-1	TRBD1	CSVKGTGGSYEQYF	TGCAGCGTAAAGGGGACAGGGGGATCCTACGAGCAGTACTTC
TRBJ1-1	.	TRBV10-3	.	CAIRGPTGAFF	TGTGCCATCAGGGGACCGACGGGTGCTTTCTTT
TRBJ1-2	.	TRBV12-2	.	CATRASVGLNYGYTF	TGTGCAACCCGGGCGTCTGTGGGGCTCAACTATGGCTACACCTTC
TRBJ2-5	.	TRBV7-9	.	CASSFSGLETQYF	TGTGCCAGCAGCTTTTCGGGTCTTGAGACCCAGTACTTC
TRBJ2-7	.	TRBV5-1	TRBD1	CASSAGTGHYEQYF	TGCGCCAGCAGCGCCGGGACAGGGCATTACGAGCAGTACTTC
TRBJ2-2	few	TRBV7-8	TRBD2	CASSPGLAGGSSTGELFF	TGTGCCAGCAGCCCGGGACTAGCGGGAGGGTCTTCCACCGGGGAGCTGTTTTTT
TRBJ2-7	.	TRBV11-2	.	CASSPNRGPYEQYF	TGTGCCAGCAGCCCCAACCGGGGCCCCTACGAGCAGTACTTC
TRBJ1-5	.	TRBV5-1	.	CASSRSQGGPQHF	TGCGCCAGCAGCAGGTCTCAGGGCGGGCCCCAGCATTTT
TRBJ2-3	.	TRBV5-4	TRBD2	CASSYSGRAGDTQYF	TGTGCCAGCAGCTATAGCGGGAGGGCCGGAGATACGCAGTATTTT
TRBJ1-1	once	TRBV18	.	CASSQEIHYHTTEAFF	TGTGCCAGCTCACAAGAGATTCATTACCATACGACTGAAGCTTTCTTT
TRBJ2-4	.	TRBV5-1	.	CASSVGRREAKNIQYF	TGCGCCAGCAGCGTGGGACGGAGGGAAGCCAAAAACATTCAGTACTTC
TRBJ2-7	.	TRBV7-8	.	CASSLGQTTLEQYF	TGTGCCAGCAGCTTGGGGCAAACTACGTTAGAGCAGTACTTC
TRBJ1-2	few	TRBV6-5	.	CASSYSGLVGYTF	TGTGCCAGCAGTTACTCAGGGTTGGTTGGCTACACCTTC
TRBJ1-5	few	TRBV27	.	CASSLFGGGNQPQHF	TGTGCCAGCAGTTTATTCGGGGGCGGCAATCAGCCCCAGCATTTT
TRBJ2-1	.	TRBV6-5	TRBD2	CASSWGLAGLNEQFF	TGTGCCAGCAGTTGGGGACTAGCGGGGCTGAATGAGCAGTTCTTC
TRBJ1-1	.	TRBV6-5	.	CASSQRRGAEAFF	TGTGCCAGCAGTCAGCGGAGGGGCGCTGAAGCTTTCTTT
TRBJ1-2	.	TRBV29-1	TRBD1	CSVEDTSGGYGYTF	TGCAGCGTTGAAGATACCTCAGGGGGGTATGGCTACACCTTC
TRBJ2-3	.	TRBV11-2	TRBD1	CASSWGDRVGDTQYF	TGTGCCAGCAGCTGGGGGGACAGGGTTGGAGATACGCAGTATTTT
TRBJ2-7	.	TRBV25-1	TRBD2	CASRLTSGAYEQYF	TGTGCCAGCAGACTGACTAGCGGGGCCTACGAGCAGTACTTC
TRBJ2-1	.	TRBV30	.	CAWTLLGSFNDEQFF	TGTGCCTGGACCCTACTAGGTTCATTCAATGATGAGCAGTTCTTC
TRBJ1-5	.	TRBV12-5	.	CASGLGGRGGNQPQHF	TGTGCTAGTGGTTTGGGGGGCAGGGGAGGAAATCAGCCCCAGCATTTT
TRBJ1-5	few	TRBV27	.	CASSLSGQVGNQPQHF	TGTGCCAGCAGTTTATCCGGGCAGGTAGGAAATCAGCCCCAGCATTTT
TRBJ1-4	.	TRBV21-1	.	CASRLTGGSTNEKLFF	TGTGCCAGCAGGTTGACAGGGGGCTCAACTAATGAAAAACTGTTTTTT
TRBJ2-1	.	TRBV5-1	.	CASSLYRSNEQFF	TGCGCCAGCAGCCTATATCGGAGCAATGAGCAGTTCTTC
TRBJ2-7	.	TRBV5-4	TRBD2	CASSLQGTSGEYF	TGTGCCAGCAGCTTGCAAGGCACTAGCGGGGAGTACTTC
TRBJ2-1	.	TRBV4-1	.	CASSQRGHEQFF	TGCGCCAGCAGCCAACGGGGGCATGAGCAGTTCTTC
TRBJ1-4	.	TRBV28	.	CASSSPGTWSEKLFF	TGTGCCAGCAGTTCGCCGGGGACCTGGAGTGAAAAACTGTTTTTT
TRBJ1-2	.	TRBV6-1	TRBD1	CASSERGPDGYTF	TGTGCCAGCAGTGAAAGGGGGCCGGATGGCTACACCTTC
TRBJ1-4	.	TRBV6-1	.	CAASTAGNEKLFF	TGTGCGGCTTCGACAGCCGGAAATGAAAAACTGTTTTTT
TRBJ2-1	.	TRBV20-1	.	CSANYNEQFF	TGCAGTGCCAACTACAATGAGCAGTTCTTC
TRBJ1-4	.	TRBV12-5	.	CASGLVLSSTNEKLFF	TGTGCTAGTGGTTTGGTACTGTCTTCAACTAATGAAAAACTGTTTTTT
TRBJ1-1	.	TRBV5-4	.	CASSASFSGGTEAFF	TGTGCCAGCAGCGCGAGCTTCTCTGGGGGCACTGAAGCTTTCTTT
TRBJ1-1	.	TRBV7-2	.	CASSLDRENTEAFF	TGTGCCAGCAGCTTAGACAGGGAGAACACTGAAGCTTTCTTT
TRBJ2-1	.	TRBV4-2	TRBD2	CASSQGVGGPRNEQFF	TGTGCCAGCAGCCAAGGAGTGGGAGGGCCTCGGAATGAGCAGTTCTTC
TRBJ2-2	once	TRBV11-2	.	CASSLGPAGTGELFF	TGTGCCAGCAGCTTAGGGCCAGCGGGTACCGGGGAGCTGTTTTTT
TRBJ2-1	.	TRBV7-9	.	CASSLGLRNEQFF	TGTGCCAGCAGCTTAGGGTTGCGCAATGAGCAGTTCTTC
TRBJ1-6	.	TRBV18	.	CASSPPSRANNSPLHF	TGTGCCAGCTCACCACCGTCCAGGGCGAATAATTCACCCCTCCACTTT
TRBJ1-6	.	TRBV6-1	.	CASSERRSYNSPLHF	TGTGCCAGCAGTGAACGGCGTTCTTACAATTCACCCCTCCACTTT
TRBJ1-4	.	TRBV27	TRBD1	CASSGHRGGKLFF	TGTGCCAGCAGTGGGCACAGGGGTGGAAAACTGTTTTTT
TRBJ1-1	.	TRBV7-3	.	CASSPGGAGTEAFF	TGTGCCAGCAGCCCCGGGGGGGCTGGCACTGAAGCTTTCTTT
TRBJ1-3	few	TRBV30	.	CACGETDSGNTIYF	TGTGCCTGCGGCGAAACAGACTCTGGAAACACCATATATTTT
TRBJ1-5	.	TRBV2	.	CASSEQGFNQPQHF	TGTGCCAGCAGTGAACAGGGTTTCAATCAGCCCCAGCATTTT